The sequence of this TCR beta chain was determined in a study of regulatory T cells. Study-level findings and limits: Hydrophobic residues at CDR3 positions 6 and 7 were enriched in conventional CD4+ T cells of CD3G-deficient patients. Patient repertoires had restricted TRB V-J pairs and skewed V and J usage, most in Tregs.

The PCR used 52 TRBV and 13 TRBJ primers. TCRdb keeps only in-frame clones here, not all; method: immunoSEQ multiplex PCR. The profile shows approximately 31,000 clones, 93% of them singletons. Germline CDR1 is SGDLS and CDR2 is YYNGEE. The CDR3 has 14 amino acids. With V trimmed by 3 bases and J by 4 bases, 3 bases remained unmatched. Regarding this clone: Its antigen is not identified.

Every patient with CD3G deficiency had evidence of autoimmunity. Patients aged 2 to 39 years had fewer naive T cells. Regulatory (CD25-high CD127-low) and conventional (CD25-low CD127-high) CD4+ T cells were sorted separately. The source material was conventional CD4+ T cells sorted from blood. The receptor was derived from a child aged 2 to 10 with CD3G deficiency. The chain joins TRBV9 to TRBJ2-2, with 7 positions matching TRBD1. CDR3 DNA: TGTGCCAGCAGCGCAACAGGGGCCACCGGGGAGCTGTTTTTT. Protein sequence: CASSATGATGELFF.